This T cell receptor (beta chain) was identified in a study of early T cells in non-severe SARS-CoV-2 infection. Study context: Sequencing used unsorted whole-blood bulk RNA, so chains lack pairing. The study, taken as a whole, reports: Private and CD4 specificities were missed by VDJdb matching, which favored anti-spike CD8 responses.

In the library, individual cDNA molecules carried attached unique molecular identifiers. TCRdb called the 5' RACE reads again in MiXCR, with one record for every CDR3 protein. The repertoire holds around 60,000 distinct CDR3 sequences, with over 9% as singletons. Germline lookup yields CDR1 DFQATT and CDR2 SNEGSKA (reference sequence). This CDR3 contains 14 residues. With V trimmed by 3 bases and J by 3 bases, 2 bases remained unmatched. Details on this clonotype: Its matching antigen is unknown.

The receptor's source is an adult who was a healthcare worker with PCR-confirmed SARS-CoV-2 infection or an uninfected control (not recorded which). The rearrangement links TRBV20-1 to TRBJ2-1; TRBD1 agrees at 10 bases. The sample consisted of whole blood, taken at baseline. DNA for the CDR3: TGCAGTGCTAGGACAGGGGGCAGCTACAATGAGCAGTTCTTC. This sequence encodes CSARTGGSYNEQFF.